The clone carrying this T cell receptor beta chain was recorded at least ten times. Its antigen is undetermined. This sample is part of a study of blood T cells in healthy people across ages. Study results and limitations: Naive T cell percentage by flow cytometry tracked strongly with beta diversity. The unknown donor CMV status may have confounded expanded clonotype changes. Investigators treated diversity estimates from one million T cells as underestimates.

It was with a sample-barcoded 5' primer and a J-beta primer mix that a second PCR of about 6 to 11 cycles was run. TCRdb called the 5' RACE reads again in MiXCR, with one record for every CDR3 protein. The repertoire holds around 600,000 distinct CDR3 sequences, with 40% to 55% as singletons. The sequenced sample was blood. The sequence was collected from a man older than 75 in good health.

This CDR3 reads CASSTYSTPSGTPVEQYF. CDR3 bases: TGTGCCAGCAGTACATACTCCACGCCTAGCGGGACCCCAGTGGAGCAGTACTTC. V gene TRBV6-1 combines with J gene TRBJ2-5; 9 nucleotides line up with TRBD2. Germline lookup yields CDR1 MNHNS and CDR2 SASEGT. Trimming at V came to 5 bases and at J to 11 bases, leaving 24 bases not matched to a gene. The length of the CDR3 is 18 residues.